This T cell receptor (beta chain) emerged from a study of beta chain features in type 1 diabetes. The authors reverse transcribed all of the isolated RNA, so sequencing captured expressed TCRB transcripts. The protocol was immunoSEQ multiplex PCR, while the TCRdb copy is restricted to in-frame clones and leaves out a portion. The sample carries roughly 140,000 clones, under 60% recorded once. The CDR3 runs 14 residues. Trimming removed 2 bases at V and 5 bases at J, with 12 bases between. CDR1 and CDR2 from the germline V gene are MNHEY and SVGAGI. This sequence was found in a man in his late teens or twenties in good health. This sequence joins TRBV6-5 and TRBJ2-5, with a tentative D call TRBD2 (6 bases). Specimen: Tregs from blood. The CDR3 nucleotides read TGTGCCAGCAGTTACGGGCGGGGCGCGGAGACCCAGTACTTC. This sequence encodes CASSYGRGAETQYF.